The 21 T cell receptor beta chains in this list originate from one sample, sequenced in a study of blood T cell repertoires in COVID-19. Generated by immunoSEQ multiplex PCR, the TCRdb table keeps only in-frame clones and is missing some. The sample yields under 250,000 clones, about nine tenths seen once. Sequenced: peripheral blood. These receptors were taken from a man between 60 and 75 years old who had recovered from COVID-19.

The rearrangement links TRBV6-2 or TRBV6-3 to TRBJ1-2; 8 nucleotides agree with TRBD1. CDR1 and CDR2 from the germline V gene are MNHEY and SVGEGT. This CDR3 is 15 amino acids long. V dropped 0 bases and J dropped 2; count of bases not matched to a gene: 2. The CDR3 nucleotides read TGTGCCAGCAGTTACTCCGGGACAGGCAACTATGGCTACACCTTC. Translating gives CASSYSGTGNYGYTF.

This chain links TRBV19 with TRBJ2-1, with 8 bases lining up with TRBD2. CDR3 length: 16 residues. V was clipped by 5 bases and J by 4 bases; unmatched bases: 10. CDR1 is LNHDA, CDR2 SQIVND, per germline (reference sequence). The CDR3 region is CASSPQSASGYNEQFF. The CDR3 DNA reads as TGTGCCAGTAGTCCCCAGTCGGCTAGCGGGTACAATGAGCAGTTCTTC.

The J gene is TRBJ1-4, the V gene TRBV27; 9 nucleotides agree with TRBD1. Germline V gene sequence: CDR1 MNHEY, CDR2 SMNVEV (reference sequence). The CDR3 has 15 residues. V was clipped by 6 bases and J by 8 bases; unmatched bases: 10. The CDR3 spells CASSPWGQGGEKLFF. Written as DNA, the CDR3 is TGTGCCAGCAGCCCCTGGGGACAGGGAGGGGAAAAACTGTTTTTT.

This clone came up once. The rearrangement joins TRBV11-2 to TRBJ2-7; D possibly corresponds to TRBD1 (5 bases). CDR3 length: 17 amino acids. Trimming took off 5 bases at V and 4 bases at J, with 24 bases between the two ends. Germline V gives CDR1 SGHAT, CDR2 FQNNGV. CDR3 sequence: CASSTLQKGAIRYEQYF. CDR3 in DNA: TGTGCCAGCAGCACACTCCAAAAAGGGGCGATTAGATACGAGCAGTACTTC. Full variable domain (rest looked up from reference TRBV11-2 and TRBJ2-7): EAGVAQSPRYKIIEKRQSVAFWCNPISGHATLYWYQQILGQGPKLLIQFQNNGVVDDSQLPKDRFSAERLKGVDSTLKIQPAKLEDSAVYLCASSTLQKGAIRYEQYFGPGTRLTVT.

CDR3 DNA: TGTGCCAGCAGCCGTACTGGGGAGGGGCGAAAACTAGATGGCTACACCTTC. Protein product: CASSRTGEGRKLDGYTF. The chain combines TRBV7-9 with TRBJ1-2; possibly TRBD1 for D (5 bases). V was clipped by 5 bases and J by 6 bases, with 25 bases between them. The CDR3 contains 17 residues. Germline lookup yields CDR1 SEHNR and CDR2 FQNEAQ (reference sequence).

Here the CDR3 DNA reads TGTGCCAGCAGCCAAGCCCGCGCATCCAGCGCCAATGAGCAGTTCTTC. It encodes CASSQARASSANEQFF. The chain employs TRBV4-2 and TRBJ2-1; D remains ambiguous. The CDR3 covers 16 residues. Germline V lookup: CDR1 LGHNA, CDR2 YNFKEQ. The germline V and J ends were trimmed by 1 base and 6 bases, with 16 bases remaining between them.

The chain joins TRBV20-1 to TRBJ2-7; 7 nucleotides agree with TRBD1. The junction had 8 bases not matched to a gene; V was cut back by 3 bases and J by 3 bases. From germline, CDR1 is DFQATT and CDR2 SNEGSKA (reference sequence). This CDR3 is 14 amino acids long. In nucleotides, the CDR3 is TGCAGTGCTAGTCCCCCTCGGGACAGCTACGAGCAGTACTTC. This gives the protein CSASPPRDSYEQYF.

This clone was counted once. This chain's CDR3 is CASKEFDVSYEQYF. CDR3 nucleotide sequence: TGTGCCAGCAAGGAGTTTGATGTATCCTACGAGCAGTACTTC. V and J are TRBV5-5 and TRBJ2-7; D unclear. CDR1 is SGHKS and CDR2 is YYEKEE in the germline V gene (reference sequence). V was cut by 6 bases and J by 1 base, with 14 bases left in between. CDR3 size: 14 residues.

DNA of the CDR3: TGTGCCAGCAGCTTGGCCGGGGTAGTACAGGGAGACACCGGGGAGCTGTTTTTT. Protein sequence: CASSLAGVVQGDTGELFF. The genes are TRBV5-6 and TRBJ2-2; tentative D call: TRBD1 (6 bases). V lost 0 bases, J lost 3 bases, and 18 bases lay in between. This CDR3 has 18 amino acids. Germline V gene data show CDR1 as SGHDT and CDR2 as YYEEEE.

V is TRBV6-6 and J is TRBJ2-2; D is perhaps TRBD2 (5 bases). The CDR3 extends over 12 amino acids. V lost 6 bases to trimming and J lost 3 bases, with 5 bases between them. Looked up from germline, CDR1 is MNHNY and CDR2 is SVGAGI (reference sequence). In nucleotides, the CDR3 is TGTGCCAGCAGGAGGGACACCGGGGAGCTGTTTTTT. It codes for CASRRDTGELFF.

Here the CDR3 DNA reads TGCGCCAGCAGCTTGGTAGGGGGGGCACGTTCACCCCTCCACTTT. It encodes CASSLVGGARSPLHF. The V gene is TRBV5-1, the J gene TRBJ1-6; maybe TRBD1 (6 bases). Trimming cost V 0 bases and J 9 bases, with 13 bases left between them. The germline V gene encodes CDR1 SGHRS and CDR2 YFSETQ. The CDR3 is 15 amino acids.

The chain couples TRBV5-3 to TRBJ2-6; D gene ambiguous. TRBV5-3 is designated an ORF whose function remains uncertain. The V end lost 0 bases, the J end lost 0 bases, and 4 bases lay between the germline ends. This CDR3 has 15 amino acids. The CDR3 DNA reads as TGTGCCAGAAGCTTGGTAAACTCTGGGGCCAACGTCCTGACTTTC. Its protein is CARSLVNSGANVLTF.

The rearrangement uses TRBV5-4 and TRBJ1-1; TRBD1 matches at 8 bases. The CDR3 spans 16 residues. CDR1 is SGHNT, CDR2 YYREEE, per germline (reference sequence). Germline trimming cut 0 bases from V and 1 base from J; bases unmatched to any gene: 5. The CDR3 is CASSLGNRGKNTEAFF. The CDR3 DNA follows: TGTGCCAGCAGCTTGGGTAACAGGGGGAAGAACACTGAAGCTTTCTTT.

This clone was recorded once. The CDR3 coding sequence is TGTGCCAGCAGCCTCTCTAGGAACGAGCAGTACTTC. It yields the protein CASSLSRNEQYF. The V and J genes are TRBV7-2 and TRBJ2-7; no clear D. Trimming cost V 5 bases and J 5 bases, with 10 bases left between them. From germline, CDR1 is SGHTA and CDR2 FQGNSA. This CDR3 is 12 amino acids long.

The chain links TRBV7-3 to TRBJ2-5; 8 bases are shared with TRBD2. In germline, CDR1 is SGHTA, CDR2 FQGTGA. V was clipped by 8 bases and J by 4 bases; unmatched bases: 6. The CDR3 is 13 amino acids. The CDR3 reads CASAPGRGETQYF. The CDR3 region has the DNA TGTGCCAGCGCGCCCGGGAGGGGAGAGACCCAGTACTTC.

The V gene is TRBV12-5, the J gene TRBJ2-1, with 9 positions matching TRBD2. V was pared by 7 bases and J by 4 bases, with 8 bases of the junction left unmatched. Germline V gene lookup returns CDR1 LGHNT and CDR2 FRNRAP. This CDR3 is 15 amino acids long. The DNA for the CDR3 is TGTGCTAGTGCCCAACGAACTAGCGGGTACAATGAGCAGTTCTTC. As protein: CASAQRTSGYNEQFF.

This sequence joins TRBV18 and TRBJ2-2, with D tentatively TRBD2 (6 bases). The CDR3 is 15 amino acids. CDR1 is KGHSH and CDR2 is LQKENI in the germline V gene. The V end lost 1 base, the J end lost 3 bases, and 9 bases lay between the germline ends. In nucleotides, the CDR3 is TGTGCCAGCTCACCACGAATAGCGGACACCGGGGAGCTGTTTTTT. Its protein is CASSPRIADTGELFF.

The chain joins TRBV6-5 to TRBJ1-1; the match to TRBD1 covers 8 bases. Germline-derived CDR1 and CDR2 are MNHEY and SVGAGI. The CDR3 totals 15 residues. V shed 6 bases, J shed 5 bases, and the junction held 11 bases outside the gene matches. The CDR3 reads CASRVVRQGRTEAFF. In DNA form, the CDR3 reads TGTGCCAGCAGAGTCGTTAGACAGGGGAGAACTGAAGCTTTCTTT.

V usage is TRBV19 and J usage is TRBJ2-3; D perhaps matches TRBD1 (6 bases). CDR3 length: 13 residues. Germline V gene lookup returns CDR1 LNHDA and CDR2 SQIVND (reference sequence). V shed 2 bases and J shed 3 bases, with 6 bases lying between them. The CDR3 DNA sequence: TGTGCCAGTAGTATAAGGGGGACAGATACGCAGTATTTT. Translation: CASSIRGTDTQYF. Complete variable domain (other parts from reference TRBV19 and TRBJ2-3): DGGITQSPKYLFRKEGQNVTLSCEQNLNHDAMYWYRQDPGQGLRLIYYSQIVNDFQKGDIAEGYSVSREKKESFPLTVTSAQKNPTAFYLCASSIRGTDTQYFGPGTRLTVL.

This chain connects TRBV4-1 to TRBJ2-1, with a weak D call TRBD1 (5 bases). The V end lost 0 bases, the J end lost 6 bases, and 15 bases lay between the germline ends. The germline V gene encodes CDR1 MGHRA and CDR2 YSYEKL. There are 16 residues in the CDR3. The chain's CDR3 is CASSQENVGRVNEQFF. The CDR3 bases are TGCGCCAGCAGCCAAGAAAATGTCGGCAGGGTCAATGAGCAGTTCTTC.

The chain recombines TRBV6-2 or TRBV6-3 with TRBJ2-7; 9 bases match TRBD2. Germline V gene lookup returns CDR1 MNHEY and CDR2 SVGEGT. V shed 2 bases and J 1 base; nucleotides not matched to a gene: 6. This CDR3 contains 16 residues. As DNA, the CDR3 is TGTGCCAGCAGTTACGGTCGACTAGCGGATTCCTACGAGCAGTACTTC. Translating gives CASSYGRLADSYEQYF.